These T cell receptor beta chains were read from a single sample in a study of blood T cell repertoires in COVID-19. Produced via immunoSEQ multiplex PCR; TCRdb's table is partial and in-frame only. The repertoire holds about 210,000 clones, with almost 90% as singletons. The specimen was peripheral blood. The receptor set was obtained from a man between 18 and 35 years old with active or convalescent COVID-19. CDR3s include the opening cysteine and the closing phenylalanine or tryptophan. D genes are given only for firm matches. Clone size is stated in some rows and not others, as once, few, many or a class when expanded.

CDR3 DNA | CDR3 protein | J gene | clone size | V gene | D gene
TGTGCCTGGAATCCGGGGGTTCAAAGTAGCGGGGAGCTGTTTTTT | CAWNPGVQSSGELFF | TRBJ2-2 | NA | TRBV30 | NA
TGTGCCAGCGGGGCACCCGACAGGGGGCATGAGCAGTTCTTC | CASGAPDRGHEQFF | TRBJ2-1 | NA | TRBV9 | TRBD1
TGTGCTAGCTCCGGGACAGGGGGCCTCTATGGCTACACCTTC | CASSGTGGLYGYTF | TRBJ1-2 | NA | TRBV12-5 | TRBD1
TGTGCCAGCAGCTTAGACAGGGGCACAGATACGCAGTATTTT | CASSLDRGTDTQYF | TRBJ2-3 | NA | TRBV11-2 | NA
TGTGCCAGCTCACCACTAGGGGACAGGGGTGAAAAACTGTTTTTT | CASSPLGDRGEKLFF | TRBJ1-4 | NA | TRBV18 | TRBD1
TGTGCCAGCAGCCCAATGGACAGGGGATCTGAAAAACTGTTTTTT | CASSPMDRGSEKLFF | TRBJ1-4 | NA | TRBV7-9 | TRBD1
TGTGCCAGCAGCCTACTCTTGACTAGCGGGAGCCTGAACTACGAGCAGTACTTC | CASSLLLTSGSLNYEQYF | TRBJ2-7 | NA | TRBV28 | TRBD2
TGTGCCAGCAGCTACGGCGGGGCCCGCACCGGGGAGCTGTTTTTT | CASSYGGARTGELFF | TRBJ2-2 | NA | TRBV3-1/TRBV3-2 | NA
TGCAGCGTTCGTATTTCGGGAGCTGGGGCCAACGTCCTGACTTTC | CSVRISGAGANVLTF | TRBJ2-6 | NA | TRBV29-1 | NA
TGCAGCGTTGAAGATCGTAGGACAGAGCAACCCTCCTACGAGCAGTACTTC | CSVEDRRTEQPSYEQYF | TRBJ2-7 | NA | TRBV29-1 | NA
TGTGCCAGCAGCATAAGGGGACTAGCGCGAGATACGCAGTATTTT | CASSIRGLARDTQYF | TRBJ2-3 | NA | TRBV9 | TRBD2
TGTGCCAGCACGCCAGGACAGATGAACACTGAAGCTTTCTTT | CASTPGQMNTEAFF | TRBJ1-1 | NA | TRBV14 | NA
TGTGCCAGCTCACCCCAGGGTTTTGGGGCCAACGTCCTGACTTTC | CASSPQGFGANVLTF | TRBJ2-6 | NA | TRBV18 | NA
TGTGCCTGGAGTAGGGGGGGGGTCTCCTACGAGCAGTACTTC | CAWSRGGVSYEQYF | TRBJ2-7 | NA | TRBV30 | NA
TGTGCCAGCAGCCGGGACAGGAGTTTTGGCTACACCTTC | CASSRDRSFGYTF | TRBJ1-2 | NA | TRBV5-4 | TRBD1
TGTGCCATCAGTGGCCCCCGGGACAGGGATTACAATGAGCAGTTCTTC | CAISGPRDRDYNEQFF | TRBJ2-1 | NA | TRBV10-3 | TRBD1
TGTGCCAGCAGCCACGGACAGGGCGCCACTGAAGCTTTCTTT | CASSHGQGATEAFF | TRBJ1-1 | NA | TRBV14 | TRBD1
TGTGCCAGCAGCCCAAGCGACTCCTACGAGCAGTACTTC | CASSPSDSYEQYF | TRBJ2-7 | NA | TRBV7-2 | NA
TGTGCCAGCAGCTTGATAGGGGTCACCGGGGAGCTGTTTTTT | CASSLIGVTGELFF | TRBJ2-2 | NA | TRBV5-4 | NA
TGTGCCAGCAGCTACCGGGACAGGGGGGTATTCTGGGGCTACGAGCAGTACTTC | CASSYRDRGVFWGYEQYF | TRBJ2-7 | NA | TRBV5-6 | TRBD1
TGTGCCAGCAGTTACTCCGGGACAGGCACAGATACGCAGTATTTT | CASSYSGTGTDTQYF | TRBJ2-3 | NA | TRBV6-5 | TRBD1
TGTGCCAGCAGCCCCCAGGGGAGCTATGGCTACACCTTC | CASSPQGSYGYTF | TRBJ1-2 | NA | TRBV7-2 | NA
TGTGCCAGCAGTGAAGCTATCGGAAACAGGGGGCTGACTGAAGCTTTCTTT | CASSEAIGNRGLTEAFF | TRBJ1-1 | few | TRBV6-1 | TRBD1
TGTGCCTGGGCCACCAGGTGGGGGGGCGAGAACTTC | CAWATRWGGENF | TRBJ1-2 | NA | TRBV30 | NA
TGTGCCAGCAGCTTGGGGGCAATGAACACTGAAGCTTTCTTT | CASSLGAMNTEAFF | TRBJ1-1 | NA | TRBV5-6 | NA
TGTGCCAGCAGCACCGGGACAGACTATGGCTACACCTTC | CASSTGTDYGYTF | TRBJ1-2 | NA | TRBV12-3/TRBV12-4 | TRBD1
TGTGCCAGCAGCCAAGATTCAGGCTCTGGAAACACCATATATTTT | CASSQDSGSGNTIYF | TRBJ1-3 | NA | TRBV3-1/TRBV3-2 | NA
TGTGCCAGCAGCTTGGGACTAGCGGGAGAGGTGCAGTACTTC | CASSLGLAGEVQYF | TRBJ2-7 | NA | TRBV5-5 | TRBD2
TGTGCCTGGAGTGTACTTCTCCCGTACACAGATACGCAGTATTTT | CAWSVLLPYTDTQYF | TRBJ2-3 | NA | TRBV30 | NA
TGTGCCAGCAGTTCCCCCCTGACTAGCGGGAACAATGAGCAGTTCTTC | CASSSPLTSGNNEQFF | TRBJ2-1 | NA | TRBV27 | TRBD2
TGTGCCAGTAGTGACAGCCCTAGCACAGATACGCAGTATTTT | CASSDSPSTDTQYF | TRBJ2-3 | NA | TRBV19 | NA
TGTGCCAGCAGTTTTTATACACTAGCGGGGGAGGTGGATACGCAGTATTTT | CASSFYTLAGEVDTQYF | TRBJ2-3 | NA | TRBV27 | TRBD2
TGTGCCACCAGTGATTGGGAGACGGGTAACACCGGGGAGCTGTTTTTT | CATSDWETGNTGELFF | TRBJ2-2 | NA | TRBV24-1 | NA
TGCAGCGTTGAAGGTCATCGCAGTTTTGGCTATGGCTACACCTTC | CSVEGHRSFGYGYTF | TRBJ1-2 | once | TRBV29-1 | NA
TGTGCCAGCCGACAGGGCAAGGCTGAAGCTTTCTTT | CASRQGKAEAFF | TRBJ1-1 | NA | TRBV2 | TRBD1
TGTGCCAGCAGCTTAGCGTTGGGACAGGGGGCCCACGAGCAGTACTTC | CASSLALGQGAHEQYF | TRBJ2-7 | NA | TRBV7-9 | TRBD1